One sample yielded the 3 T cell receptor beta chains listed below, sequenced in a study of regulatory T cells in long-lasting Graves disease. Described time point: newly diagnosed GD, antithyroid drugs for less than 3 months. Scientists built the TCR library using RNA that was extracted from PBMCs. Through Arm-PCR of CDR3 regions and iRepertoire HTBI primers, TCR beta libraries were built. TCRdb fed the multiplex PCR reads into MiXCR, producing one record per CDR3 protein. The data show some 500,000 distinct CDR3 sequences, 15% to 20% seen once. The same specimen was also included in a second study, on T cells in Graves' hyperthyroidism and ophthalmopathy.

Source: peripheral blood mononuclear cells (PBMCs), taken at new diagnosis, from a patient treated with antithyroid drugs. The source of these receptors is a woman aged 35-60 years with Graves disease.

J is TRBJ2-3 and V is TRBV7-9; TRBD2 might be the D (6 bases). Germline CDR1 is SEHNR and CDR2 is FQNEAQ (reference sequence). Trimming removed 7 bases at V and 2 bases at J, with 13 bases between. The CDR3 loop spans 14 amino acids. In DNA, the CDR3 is TGTGCCAGCATCGCTGGGAGGTTCACAGATACGCAGTATTTT. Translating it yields CASIAGRFTDTQYF.

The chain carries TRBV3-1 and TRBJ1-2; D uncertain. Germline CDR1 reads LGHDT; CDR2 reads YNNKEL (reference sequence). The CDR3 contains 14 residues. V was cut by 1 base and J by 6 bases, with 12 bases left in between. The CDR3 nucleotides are TGTGCCAGCAGCCAAGTGGACGGGGTACATGGCTACACCTTC. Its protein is CASSQVDGVHGYTF.

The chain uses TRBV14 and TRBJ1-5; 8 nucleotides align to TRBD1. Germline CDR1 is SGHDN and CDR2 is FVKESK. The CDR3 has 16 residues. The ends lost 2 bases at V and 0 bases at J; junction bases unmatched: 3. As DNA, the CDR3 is TGTGCCAGCAGCCAATACAGGGGGGATAGCAATCAGCCCCAGCATTTT. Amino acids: CASSQYRGDSNQPQHF.